The rows below give T cell receptor beta chains drawn from one sample of a study of T-cell reconstitution after alpha-beta-depleted transplantation in children. TCRdb reprocessed the PCR reads via MiXCR and lists one record per CDR3 protein. The sample records about 610,000 distinct CDR3 sequences, about 10% being singletons. Sequencing was performed on PBMCs from the stem cell graft donor, taken from the stem cell graft. The receptors originated from a human donor who donated a stem cell graft to a child with acute myeloid leukemia. The CDR3 runs from the conserved cysteine through the conserved F or W. A D gene is named only where the DNA matches it firmly. Rows may omit the clone size; those that give it use once, few, many or a size class.

abundance	j_gene	v_gene	d_gene	CDR3nt	CDR3aa
many	TRBJ2-1	TRBV9	TRBD1	TGTGCCAGCAGCGGCGACAGGGATCGCAACAATGAGCAGTTCTTC	CASSGDRDRNNEQFF
many	TRBJ2-2	TRBV4-3	TRBD1	TGCGCCAGCAGCCACCGGGACAGGGGGGCCGGGGAGCTGTTTTTT	CASSHRDRGAGELFF
NA	TRBJ2-7	TRBV15	TRBD1	TGTGCCACCAGCGCCGGGGACAGGGCCCTCTACGAGCAGTACTTC	CATSAGDRALYEQYF
few	TRBJ1-6	TRBV14	TRBD1	TGTGCCAGCAGTTACCGGGACAGGGGAAATTCACCCCTCCACTTT	CASSYRDRGNSPLHF
many	TRBJ2-3	TRBV20-1	TRBD1	TGCAGTGCCCCCGGGACAGGGGTAGGCACAGATACGCAGTATTTT	CSAPGTGVGTDTQYF
few	TRBJ1-1	TRBV12-3/TRBV12-4	TRBD1	TGTGCCAGCAGGAGGGACAGGGGCGGCCCGAGCACTGAAGCTTTCTTT	CASRRDRGGPSTEAFF
NA	TRBJ1-2	TRBV4-2	NA	TGTGCCAGCAGCCAAGGTATCCGGGACTACCACTATGGCTACACCTTC	CASSQGIRDYHYGYTF
many	TRBJ2-5	TRBV28	NA	TGTGCCAGCAGTCCCCTTTTGGAGGGCGCCAAAGAGACCCAGTACTTC	CASSPLLEGAKETQYF
many	TRBJ2-2	TRBV29-1	NA	TGCAGCGTTGAAGTGAAGACAGTCACCGGGGAGCTGTTTTTT	CSVEVKTVTGELFF
NA	TRBJ1-2	TRBV24-1	NA	TGTGCCACCAGTGACCGAAGGGGACCTGGCTACACCTTC	CATSDRRGPGYTF
NA	TRBJ2-1	TRBV4-1	TRBD2	TGCGCCAGCAGCCTCACTCTAGCGGGAGGGAGCAATGAGCAGTTCTTC	CASSLTLAGGSNEQFF
few	TRBJ2-7	TRBV20-1	NA	TGCAGTGCTCCTCAATCGGGGACCCACCAGTACTTC	CSAPQSGTHQYF
many	TRBJ2-7	TRBV6-1	TRBD2	TGTGCCAGCAGTCCCGGACCGGCACTAGCGGGAGGAGCAGACTACGAGCAGTACTTC	CASSPGPALAGGADYEQYF
NA	TRBJ2-1	TRBV7-9	NA	TGTGCCAGCAGACCCCTGGGGCGGCCCAATGAGCAGTTCTTC	CASRPLGRPNEQFF
NA	TRBJ2-2	TRBV7-3	NA	TGTGCCAGTCTGGCTAGCGTTCACGGGGAGCTGTTTTTT	CASLASVHGELFF
few	TRBJ1-5	TRBV7-9	NA	TGTGCCAGCAGCTGGGGGGCTGGAGGCAATCAGCCCCAGCATTTT	CASSWGAGGNQPQHF
NA	TRBJ2-7	TRBV27	TRBD2	TGTGCCAGCAGTTTAAACGCGGGAGGGCTTTACGAGCAGTACTTC	CASSLNAGGLYEQYF
NA	TRBJ2-3	TRBV20-1	TRBD2	TGCAGTGCTAGAGGGCAGCCACTAGCGGGAGGGGATGATACGCAGTATTTT	CSARGQPLAGGDDTQYF
few	TRBJ2-7	TRBV20-1	TRBD2	TGCAGTGCTAGACGCGGGAGTCTCGACGAGCAGTACTTC	CSARRGSLDEQYF
NA	TRBJ1-1	TRBV5-1	NA	TGCGCCAGCAGCTGGGCTCGGGACATACGTACTGAAGCTTTCTTT	CASSWARDIRTEAFF
NA	TRBJ2-7	TRBV20-1	NA	TGCAGTGCTAGACTTGACAGGCCGAGCTCCTACGAGCAGTACTTC	CSARLDRPSSYEQYF
NA	TRBJ2-1	TRBV7-8	NA	TGTGCCAGCAGCCCGTACAGTGAGCAGTTCTTC	CASSPYSEQFF
NA	TRBJ2-1	TRBV20-1	NA	TGCAGTGCTAAAGGGGATACAGGTGTTTGGTACAATGAGCAGTTCTTC	CSAKGDTGVWYNEQFF
few	TRBJ1-4	TRBV7-3	TRBD1	TGTGCCAGCAGCTTACGTGTCCCCAAATTTCGGGACAGGGATATCGGTGAAAAACTGTTTTTT	CASSLRVPKFRDRDIGEKLFF
once	TRBJ2-2	TRBV7-3	TRBD2	TGTGCCAGCAGCTCCGGGGGACTAGCTGTCACCGGGGAGCTGTTTTTT	CASSSGGLAVTGELFF
NA	TRBJ2-5	TRBV7-2	TRBD2	TGTGCCAGCAGCTTAGTAGGAAGCGGGAGGGCCCGAGAGACCCAGTACTTC	CASSLVGSGRARETQYF
NA	TRBJ1-1	TRBV28	TRBD1	TGTGCCAGCAGTTTTCCCCTGGGACAGGCGGAAAAAGCTTTCTTT	CASSFPLGQAEKAFF